One T cell receptor beta chain is described in this entry. Its target is unknown. Execution of the assay was at deep level. Produced via immunoSEQ multiplex PCR; TCRdb's table is partial and in-frame only. The data show about 2.4 million clones, with 93% seen just once and more than 0.35% held by the top ten. This entry is derived from a study of shared clonotypes between healthy human individuals. Study-wide results and limits: Non-shared clonotypes were found to have lower generation probabilities than the clonotypes that were shared by all four of the sorted-subset donors. Naive CD4 clonotype sharing across a handful of donors was approximately 5%. Researchers sampled only blood; tissue repertoires likely differ.

This CDR3 region has 17 residues. Germline lookup yields CDR1 MDHEN and CDR2 SYDVKM. V lost 3 bases to trimming and J lost 4 bases; unmatched junction nucleotides: 10. This TCR came from a man between 18 and 29 years old in good health. Some clones in this sample may be carry-over from other donors' samples. The V gene is TRBV28, the J gene TRBJ2-1; 9 bases line up with TRBD2. The specimen sequenced was naive CD4+ T cells from PBMCs. This sample's subset: CD45RA+ positively selected. Here the CDR3 DNA reads TGTGCCAGCAGTTTCTCCGGACTAGCGAACCAATACAATGAGCAGTTCTTC. This encodes CASSFSGLANQYNEQFF.